The 9 T cell receptor beta chains below all came from one sample that was sequenced in a study of T-cell reconstitution after alpha-beta-depleted transplantation in children. Library preparation (for TCRbeta) was performed with unique molecular identifiers. TCRdb recomputed calls from the PCR reads with MiXCR, one row per CDR3 protein. The data hold 120,000 or so distinct CDR3 sequences, with around 10% observed a single time. The sequencing here drew on PBMCs from the stem cell graft donor, taken from the stem cell graft. Source of these receptors: a human donor who donated a stem cell graft to a child with acute lymphoblastic leukemia.

The table lists this clonotype with many counts. The chain has TRBV9 and TRBJ1-4; TRBD1 might be the D (5 bases). CDR3 length: 15 residues. The germline V gene encodes CDR1 SGDLS and CDR2 YYNGEE. V lost 4 bases, J lost 4 bases, and 14 bases lay in between. The CDR3 protein is CASSPEDRNNEKLFF. Here the CDR3 DNA reads TGTGCCAGCAGCCCCGAAGACAGAAATAATGAAAAACTGTTTTTT.

This clonotype was seen ten or more times. CDR3 nucleotide sequence: TGTGCCAGTGGCAAAAGCGGGAACTCCTACAATGAGCAGTTCTTC. This codes for CASGKSGNSYNEQFF. The chain joins TRBV19 to TRBJ2-1, with TRBD2 matching 7 bases. V shed 8 bases and J 0 bases; nucleotides not matched to a gene: 7. The V gene's germline CDR1 is LNHDA and CDR2 SQIVND (reference sequence). The CDR3 is made up of 15 amino acids.

This clonotype has ten or more counts. The chain has TRBV12-3 or TRBV12-4 and TRBJ1-5, with a weak D call TRBD1 (5 bases). With 2 bases removed from V and 6 bases from J, the gap between germline ends came to 20 bases. The CDR3 runs 17 residues. The CDR3 loop is CASSLRRVSRQGQPQHF. The CDR3 DNA is TGTGCCAGCAGTTTAAGACGGGTCAGCAGGCAGGGTCAGCCCCAGCATTTT.

This clonotype was counted ten times or more. The chain links TRBV5-1 to TRBJ1-2, with no clear D. V lost 4 bases and J 0 bases, leaving 10 bases between the germline ends. Per the germline V gene, CDR1 is SGHRS and CDR2 is YFSETQ. This CDR3 has 14 amino acids. CDR3 in DNA: TGCGCCAGCAGCACCCAAGAAGCTAACTATGGCTACACCTTC. It translates to CASSTQEANYGYTF.

This clonotype was observed many times. This rearrangement joins TRBV6-5 to TRBJ1-1; no firm D call. Looked up from germline, CDR1 is MNHEY and CDR2 is SVGAGI. V gave up 2 bases and J gave up 0 bases, with 7 bases separating them. This CDR3 has 14 residues. DNA for the CDR3: TGTGCCAGCAGTTACACGACATTGAACACTGAAGCTTTCTTT. This sequence encodes CASSYTTLNTEAFF.

At least ten counts were recorded for this clonotype. The chain has TRBV7-2 and TRBJ2-3; D unresolved. With 5 bases removed from V and 3 bases from J, the gap between germline ends came to 15 bases. This CDR3 has 15 residues. CDR1 SGHTA and CDR2 FQGNSA come from the germline V gene. For the CDR3, the DNA is TGTGCCAGCAGCCCATCGTTCGGTCCTACAGATACGCAGTATTTT. Residues: CASSPSFGPTDTQYF.

V usage is TRBV7-9 and J usage is TRBJ1-4, with D perhaps matching TRBD1 (5 bases). Germline V lookup: CDR1 SEHNR, CDR2 FQNEAQ (reference sequence). Trimming pared 4 bases from V and 8 bases from J, leaving 20 bases between. This CDR3 contains 16 residues. DNA of the CDR3: TGTGCCAGCAGCTCGCGAGACGGGACGATTAGCGAAAAACTGTTTTTT. Protein sequence: CASSSRDGTISEKLFF. The full variable domain, with the rest looked up from reference TRBV7-9 and TRBJ1-4, is DTGVSQNPRHKITKRGQNVTFRCDPISEHNRLYWYRQTLGQGPEFLTYFQNEAQLEKSRLLSDRFSAERPKGSFSTLEIQRTEQGDSAMYLCASSSRDGTISEKLFFGSGTQLSVL.

This clonotype was seen many times. The V gene is TRBV5-1, the J gene TRBJ2-3; D is possibly TRBD2 (5 bases). Per germline, CDR1 SGHRS and CDR2 YFSETQ. V was pared by 0 bases and J by 5 bases, with 16 bases between. This CDR3 has 16 residues. The CDR3 coding sequence is TGCGCCAGCAGCTTGGAAGGGTCTAGCCTTGTAGATACGCAGTATTTT. Residues: CASSLEGSSLVDTQYF.

Only a few counts were recorded for this clonotype. The chain employs TRBV2 and TRBJ1-2; 9 bases are shared with TRBD1. CDR1 is SNHLY, CDR2 FYNNEI, per germline. J gave up 7 bases and V 9 bases, and 6 bases lay outside the gene matches. The CDR3 loop spans 12 amino acids. The chain's CDR3 is CARDTGGSGYTF. The CDR3 nucleotides read TGTGCCAGGGATACAGGGGGCTCTGGCTACACCTTC.